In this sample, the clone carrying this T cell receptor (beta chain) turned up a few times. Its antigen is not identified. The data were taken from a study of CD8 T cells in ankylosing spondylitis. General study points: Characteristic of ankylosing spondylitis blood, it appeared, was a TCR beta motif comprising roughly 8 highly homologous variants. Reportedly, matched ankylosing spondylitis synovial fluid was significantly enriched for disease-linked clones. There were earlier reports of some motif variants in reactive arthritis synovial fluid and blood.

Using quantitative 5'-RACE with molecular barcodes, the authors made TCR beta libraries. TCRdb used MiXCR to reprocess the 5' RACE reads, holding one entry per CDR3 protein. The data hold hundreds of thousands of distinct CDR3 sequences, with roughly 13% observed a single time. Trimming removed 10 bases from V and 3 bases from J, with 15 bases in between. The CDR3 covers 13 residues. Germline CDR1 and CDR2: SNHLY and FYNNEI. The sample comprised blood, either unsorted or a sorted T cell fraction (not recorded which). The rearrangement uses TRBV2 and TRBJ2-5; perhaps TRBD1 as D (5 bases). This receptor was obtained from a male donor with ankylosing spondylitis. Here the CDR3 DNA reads TGTGCCACAGGAATCCGCAGGGAAGAGACCCAGTACTTC. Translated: CATGIRREETQYF.